This TCR beta chain is drawn from a study of cytomegalovirus exposure and HLA in healthy donors. Background on the study: Both the roughly 120 validation repertoires and the approximately 700 first-cohort repertoires used the same platform, as reported by a later analysis. Study findings and constraints: Among the CMV-associated chains, three were confirmed in vitro as specific for CMV antigens. Reports indicated that the classifier achieved high specificity and sensitivity in diagnosing cytomegalovirus status.

The donors were in the approximately 120-subject validation cohort; that cohort was separate from the approximately 670-subject first cohort. With regard to this clone: What it binds is unknown.

The CDR3 runs to 14 residues. The germline gives CDR1 SGHTA, CDR2 FQGNSA. Trimming left V 4 bases short and J 6 bases short, with 16 bases between. Using immunoSEQ multiplex PCR, the repertoire was profiled, and TCRdb retains in-frame clones only, with some absent. This sample has almost 200,000 clones, with 81% found just once. Sample: PBMCs. This chain joins TRBV7-2 and TRBJ2-7, with D maybe TRBD2 (6 bases). The sequence derives from a woman younger than 45 in good health and CMV-seronegative. CDR3 sequence (DNA): TGTGCCAGCAGCTCCCCCTGGCGGGGTGGCGAGCAGTACTTC. It codes for CASSSPWRGGEQYF.